The entry below describes one TCR beta chain. The antigen is undetermined. Preparation of the TCRbeta library was carried out with unique molecular identifiers. TCRdb recomputed calls from the PCR reads with MiXCR, one row per CDR3 protein. The sample has a few hundred thousand distinct CDR3 sequences, about 9.5% seen once. This record belongs to a study of T-cell reconstitution after alpha-beta-depleted transplantation in children. Findings and limits, study-wide: Some patients owed their high day-60 TCRbeta diversity to surviving recipient T cells and thymic progenitors. By one year post-transplant, T-cell counts and diversity largely arose from T cells that were newly produced. Several hundred expanded graft clones reportedly were the source of alpha-beta T cells about two months after transplant.

Trimming removed 5 bases at V and 6 bases at J, with 17 bases between. Germline V lookup: CDR1 LNHDA, CDR2 SQIVND (reference sequence). This CDR3 region has 15 residues. Sequenced material: PBMCs, taken before TCRalphabeta/CD19-depleted stem cell transplant. V and J are TRBV19 and TRBJ1-5; D perhaps matches TRBD1 (6 bases). This clonotype was obtained from a boy younger than two with acute myeloid leukemia, due to receive a stem cell transplant. In nucleotides, the CDR3 is TGTGCCAGTAGTGCCAAGGACAGTTGGGGTCAGCCCCAGCATTTT. The encoded protein is CASSAKDSWGQPQHF.